These 11 T cell receptor beta chains were all obtained from the same sample, sequenced in a study of cytomegalovirus exposure and HLA in healthy donors (dated by TCRdb to 2017 to 2019). Libraries were built with the immunoSEQ multiplex PCR assay. A mixture of 60 forward primers for TCR Vbeta segments and 13 reverse primers for TCR Jbeta segments was used in the multiplex PCR. TCRdb took over this immuneACCESS table, retaining in-frame rearrangements with V and J assigned. Such tables are incomplete; in checked studies, under half of the missing clones stem from an unresolved V gene, and the remainder is unexplained. The sample includes 65,000 or so clones, with approximately 78% observed a single time. The ten largest account for 3% of the sample. Sequencing was carried out using PBMCs. The origin of the receptors is a girl aged 5-17 years in good health and CMV-seropositive.

The chain links TRBV5-1 to TRBJ2-2; TRBD1 matches at 8 bases. The germline V gene has CDR1 SGHRS and CDR2 YFSETQ. The ends lost 5 bases at V and 3 bases at J; junction bases unmatched: 12. The CDR3 is made up of 17 amino acids. Here the CDR3 reads CASSSYVRQGYTGELFF. CDR3 coding DNA: TGCGCCAGCAGTTCCTATGTGAGACAGGGGTACACCGGGGAGCTGTTTTTT.

This clone was recorded a few times. The genes are TRBV5-4 and TRBJ1-5, with unresolved D. V was cut by 0 bases and J by 4 bases, with 14 bases left in between. Germline CDR1 and CDR2: SGHNT and YYREEE (reference sequence). CDR3 length equals 16 residues. The CDR3 sequence is CASSLGGAGLNQPQHF. The CDR3, as DNA: TGTGCCAGCAGCTTGGGAGGAGCGGGCTTGAATCAGCCCCAGCATTTT.

This clone was observed once. The J gene is TRBJ1-6, the V gene TRBV30; D not certain. V was pared by 3 bases and J by 8 bases, with 11 bases between. In germline, CDR1 is GTSNPN, CDR2 SVGIG (reference sequence). This CDR3 is 13 amino acids long. CDR3 sequence: CAWREELDSPLHF. Written as DNA, the CDR3 is TGTGCCTGGAGGGAGGAACTAGATTCACCCCTCCACTTT.

This clone has only a few counts. V gene TRBV5-4 combines with J gene TRBJ1-1; TRBD1 is a possible D gene (6 bases). The length of the CDR3 is 14 residues. The germline V gene has CDR1 SGHNT and CDR2 YYREEE (reference sequence). Deletions cut 0 bases from V and 7 bases from J, with 13 bases between. This CDR3 reads CASSLGQARGEAFF. CDR3 in DNA: TGTGCCAGCAGCTTGGGCCAGGCCAGGGGTGAAGCTTTCTTT.

V is TRBV7-9 and J is TRBJ1-2; D is perhaps TRBD1 (5 bases). V was shortened by 7 bases and J by 6 bases, with 15 bases between the two germline ends. The CDR3 has 13 amino acids. Germline assignment: CDR1 SEHNR and CDR2 FQNEAQ (reference sequence). The CDR3 nucleotides are TGTGCCAGCATCAAAAGGGGTTTAGATGGCTACACCTTC. Translated, it gives CASIKRGLDGYTF.

This chain joins TRBV19 and TRBJ1-1; 10 positions agree with TRBD1. The germline V gene has CDR1 LNHDA and CDR2 SQIVND (reference sequence). The trim removed 4 bases at V and 6 bases at J, leaving 2 bases unmatched. The CDR3 runs 13 residues. CDR3 protein: CASSTDRGSEAFF. The CDR3 bases are TGTGCCAGTAGTACGGACAGGGGGTCTGAAGCTTTCTTT.

The V and J genes are TRBV9 and TRBJ2-3, with TRBD2 identical over 7 bases. The CDR3 has 12 amino acids. Germline V lookup: CDR1 SGDLS, CDR2 YYNGEE. J was trimmed by 10 bases and V by 1 base; bases with no gene match: 3. The CDR3 DNA follows: TGTGCCAGCAGCGTACCGACTAGCCCGCAGTATTTT. It specifies CASSVPTSPQYF.

The chain joins TRBV27 to TRBJ2-7, with a weak D call TRBD1 (6 bases). The germline CDR1 and CDR2 sequences are MNHEY and SMNVEV (reference sequence). With 5 bases removed from V and 0 bases from J, the gap between germline ends came to 8 bases. The CDR3 has 13 residues. The CDR3 here is CASSIQGSYEQYF. The CDR3, as DNA: TGTGCCAGCAGTATACAGGGCTCCTACGAGCAGTACTTC.

The CDR3 nucleotides are TGCGCCAGCAGCCAAGAATGGGCCAGAGCCTACAATGAGCAGTTCTTC. It translates to CASSQEWARAYNEQFF. The V call is TRBV4-3, the J call TRBJ2-1; D gene uncertain. Between the trimmed V and J ends, which lost 0 bases and 2 bases, there was a span of 11 bases. There are 16 residues in the CDR3. Germline assignment: CDR1 LGHNA and CDR2 YSLEER.

This clone was found a few times. V usage is TRBV30 and J usage is TRBJ1-4; TRBD1 matches 9 bases. In germline, CDR1 is GTSNPN, CDR2 SVGIG (reference sequence). The V and J ends lost 2 bases and 11 bases, in that order; junction bases with no gene match: 15. The CDR3 extends over 16 amino acids. CDR3 sequence: CAWSPLSGTGTGKLFF. As DNA, the CDR3 is TGTGCCTGGAGTCCTCTCTCCGGGACAGGGACCGGGAAACTGTTTTTT.

The rearrangement uses TRBV29-1 and TRBJ1-1; D remains unclear. Germline lookup yields CDR1 SQVTM and CDR2 ANQGSEA. V was trimmed by 7 bases and J by 1 base, leaving 16 bases between them. This CDR3 is 14 amino acids long. In DNA form, the CDR3 reads TGCAGCGCCTCCTTACTACTCAGGAACACTGAAGCTTTCTTT. Its translation: CSASLLLRNTEAFF. Looking up the rest from reference TRBV29-1 and TRBJ1-1 gives the full variable domain: SAVISQKPSRDICQRGTSLTIQCQVDSQVTMMFWYRQQPGQSLTLIATANQGSEATYESGFVIDKFPISRPNLTFSTLTVSNMSPEDSSIYLCSASLLLRNTEAFFGQGTRLTVV.